Following are 12 T cell receptor beta chains from one sample sequenced in a study of blood T cell repertoires in COVID-19 (dated by TCRdb to about 2020). Libraries were prepared through the immunoSEQ multiplex PCR assay. Here the immuneACCESS table is served through TCRdb, limited to in-frame sequences with V and J called. Missing clones are a known gap in these copies; in checked studies unresolved V genes cover under half, and the rest lacks a known reason. The table for this sample lists 100,000 or so clones; approximately 92% of them were counted only once. In total, the top ten clones hold approximately 5.7% of the sample. Sequencing input: peripheral blood. These receptor sequences come from a man aged 50 to 59 with active COVID-19.

The chain links TRBV7-3 to TRBJ2-7; TRBD1 might be the D (6 bases). The V end was cut by 4 bases, the J end by 5 bases, with 12 bases between. Looked up from germline, CDR1 is SGHTA and CDR2 is FQGTGA. This CDR3 contains 13 residues. CDR3 in amino acids: CASSSQPGDEQYF. Written as DNA, the CDR3 is TGTGCCAGCAGCTCCCAACCAGGGGACGAGCAGTACTTC.

This chain connects TRBV19 to TRBJ2-2; TRBD2 matches 7 bases. Germline V CDR1 and CDR2: LNHDA, SQIVND (reference sequence). The CDR3 contains 15 residues. The V gene end was trimmed by 10 bases and the J gene end by 3 bases; junction bases not matched to a gene: 11. The CDR3 nucleotides are TGTGCCACCTCAGGCGGGGGATGGTACACCGGGGAGCTGTTTTTT. Translation: CATSGGGWYTGELFF.

CDR3 sequence (DNA): TGTGCCAGCAGTCACGAGTCCTACGAGCAGTACTTC. This encodes CASSHESYEQYF. J is TRBJ2-7 and V is TRBV28; no definite D call. The V gene lost 5 bases and the J gene lost 1 base, with 6 bases spanning the gap. The CDR3 totals 12 residues. Germline V gene lookup returns CDR1 MDHEN and CDR2 SYDVKM.

V gene TRBV30 combines with J gene TRBJ2-5; a weak D match, TRBD2 (5 bases). Germline V CDR1 and CDR2: GTSNPN, SVGIG (reference sequence). V was pared by 4 bases and J by 5 bases, with 20 bases between. The CDR3 consists of 15 residues. The CDR3 spells CAWTPVSAGRETQYF. The CDR3 DNA follows: TGTGCCTGGACCCCAGTGAGTGCGGGTAGGGAGACCCAGTACTTC.

J is TRBJ2-6 and V is TRBV5-1, with TRBD1 matching over 7 bases. The V gene end was trimmed by 4 bases and the J gene end by 4 bases; junction bases not matched to a gene: 5. The CDR3 is 15 residues long. The V gene's germline CDR1 is SGHRS and CDR2 YFSETQ. For the CDR3, the DNA is TGCGCCAGCAGCCCGAGGGGGCCAGGGGCCAACGTCCTGACTTTC. Its translation is CASSPRGPGANVLTF.

The rearrangement uses TRBV24-1 and TRBJ2-1; D is ambiguous. V was shortened by 9 bases and J by 2 bases, with 4 bases between the two germline ends. This CDR3 region has 11 residues. Germline V gene data show CDR1 as KGHDR and CDR2 as SFDVKD. This CDR3 reads CATSTYNEQFF. In DNA form, the CDR3 reads TGTGCCACCTCAACCTACAATGAGCAGTTCTTC.

The sample holds one count of this clone. The chain joins TRBV2 to TRBJ1-1; possible D gene TRBD1, 6 bases. The CDR3 extends over 15 amino acids. The V end was cut by 3 bases, the J end by 1 base, with 12 bases between. Germline CDR1 reads SNHLY; CDR2 reads FYNNEI. Written as DNA, the CDR3 is TGTGCCAGCAGTGACAGGGGAGTACCGAACACTGAAGCTTTCTTT. It translates to CASSDRGVPNTEAFF.

The chain joins TRBV5-4 to TRBJ2-7, with 9 nucleotides matching TRBD1. The CDR3 runs to 16 residues. Germline V lookup: CDR1 SGHNT, CDR2 YYREEE (reference sequence). J was trimmed by 5 bases and V by 4 bases; bases with no gene match: 13. The CDR3, as DNA: TGTGCCAGCAGCGCAACCGGGACAGGGTTAGGAAACGAGCAGTACTTC. Amino acids: CASSATGTGLGNEQYF.

Turning to this clone: The identical CDR3 is also encoded by other nucleotide sequences in the sample. This chain connects TRBV7-9 to TRBJ1-1, with 7 positions matching TRBD1. CDR3 length equals 13 residues. Germline-derived CDR1 and CDR2 are SEHNR and FQNEAQ (reference sequence). Unmatched junction bases numbered 2, after V lost 4 bases and J lost 3 bases. This chain's CDR3 is CASSSGQHTEAFF. CDR3 coding DNA: TGTGCCAGCAGCTCGGGACAGCACACTGAAGCTTTCTTT.

The chain carries TRBV2 and TRBJ2-1; the match to TRBD2 covers 8 bases. This CDR3 spans 15 amino acids. Per the germline V gene, CDR1 is SNHLY and CDR2 is FYNNEI. V lost 4 bases, J lost 6 bases, and 8 bases stayed unmatched. The CDR3: CASSVSGTRSNEQFF. DNA of the CDR3: TGTGCCAGCAGTGTTTCCGGGACTAGGAGCAATGAGCAGTTCTTC.

V gene TRBV5-1 combines with J gene TRBJ1-1; a weak D match, TRBD1 (5 bases). Germline V gene sequence: CDR1 SGHRS, CDR2 YFSETQ. V dropped 2 bases and J dropped 8 bases, with 13 bases sitting between them. The CDR3 is 13 residues long. CDR3 nucleotides: TGCGCCAGCAGCTTCGCCCAGGGCCCGGAAGCTTTCTTT. Amino acids: CASSFAQGPEAFF.

V and J are TRBV6-5 and TRBJ1-1; no firm D call. The CDR3 sequence is 10 residues long. The germline V gene has CDR1 MNHEY and CDR2 SVGAGI. V lost 8 bases, J lost 4 bases, and 5 bases lay in between. Written as DNA, the CDR3 is TGTGCCAGCGGGCGCACTGAAGCTTTCTTT. This encodes CASGRTEAFF.